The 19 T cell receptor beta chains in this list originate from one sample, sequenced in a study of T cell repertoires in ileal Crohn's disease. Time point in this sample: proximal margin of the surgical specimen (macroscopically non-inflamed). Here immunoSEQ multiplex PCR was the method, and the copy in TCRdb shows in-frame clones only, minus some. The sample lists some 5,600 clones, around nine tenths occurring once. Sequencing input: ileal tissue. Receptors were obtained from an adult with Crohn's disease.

The CDR3 loop reads CASSLVKDNQPQHF. DNA of the CDR3: TGTGCCAGCAGCTTAGTAAAGGACAATCAGCCCCAGCATTTT. This chain connects TRBV7-2 to TRBJ1-5; no reliable D call. Trimming took 1 base from V and 3 from J, leaving 7 bases between them. There are 14 residues in the CDR3. From germline, CDR1 is SGHTA and CDR2 FQGNSA. Full variable domain (outside the CDR3, taken from reference TRBV7-2 and TRBJ1-5): GAGVSQSPSNKVTEKGKDVELRCDPISGHTALYWYRQSLGQGLEFLIYFQGNSAPDKSGLPSDRFSAERTGGSVSTLTIQRTQQEDSAVYLCASSLVKDNQPQHFGDGTRLSIL.

The CDR3 nucleotides read TGTGCCAGCAGTGAAGCGCAGGGGAGGGCCACTGAAGCTTTCTTT. Translated, it gives CASSEAQGRATEAFF. The chain employs TRBV6-1 and TRBJ1-1; D perhaps matches TRBD1 (6 bases). The V gene lost 0 bases and the J gene lost 4 bases, with 12 bases spanning the gap. The CDR3 runs 15 residues. Germline V gives CDR1 MNHNS, CDR2 SASEGT.

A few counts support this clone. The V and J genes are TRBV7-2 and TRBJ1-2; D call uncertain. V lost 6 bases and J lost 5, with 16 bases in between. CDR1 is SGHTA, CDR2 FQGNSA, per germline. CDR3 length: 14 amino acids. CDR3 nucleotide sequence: TGTGCCAGCAGTCGAAAGACCGAGATTTATGGCTACACCTTC. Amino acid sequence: CASSRKTEIYGYTF.

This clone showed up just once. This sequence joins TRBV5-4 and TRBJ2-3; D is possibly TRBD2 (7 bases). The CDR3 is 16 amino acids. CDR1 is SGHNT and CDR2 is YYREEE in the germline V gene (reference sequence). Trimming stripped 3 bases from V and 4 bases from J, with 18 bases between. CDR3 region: CASSSRGAGVADTQYF. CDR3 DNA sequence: TGTGCCAGCAGCTCCCGGGGGGCGGGAGTGGCAGATACGCAGTATTTT.

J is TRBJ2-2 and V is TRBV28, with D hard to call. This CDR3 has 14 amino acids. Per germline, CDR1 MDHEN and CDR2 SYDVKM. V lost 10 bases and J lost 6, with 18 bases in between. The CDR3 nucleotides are TGTGCCACCCTACCTAGTGGTCCCCCCGGGGAGCTGTTTTTT. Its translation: CATLPSGPPGELFF.

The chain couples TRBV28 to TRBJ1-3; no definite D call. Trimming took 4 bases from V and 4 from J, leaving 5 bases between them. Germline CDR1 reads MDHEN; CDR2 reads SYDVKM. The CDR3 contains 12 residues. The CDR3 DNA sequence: TGTGCCAGCAGTTCACAGGGAAACACCATATATTTT. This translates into CASSSQGNTIYF. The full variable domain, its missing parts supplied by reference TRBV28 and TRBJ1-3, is DVKVTQSSRYLVKRTGEKVFLECVQDMDHENMFWYRQDPGLGLRLIYFSYDVKMKEKGDIPEGYSVSREKKERFSLILESASTNQTSMYLCASSSQGNTIYFGEGSWLTVV.

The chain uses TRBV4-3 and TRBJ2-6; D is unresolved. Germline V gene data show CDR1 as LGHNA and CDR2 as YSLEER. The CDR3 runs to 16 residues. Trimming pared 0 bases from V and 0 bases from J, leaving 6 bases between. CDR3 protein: CASSQEWGSGANVLTF. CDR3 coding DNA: TGCGCCAGCAGCCAAGAGTGGGGCTCTGGGGCCAACGTCCTGACTTTC.

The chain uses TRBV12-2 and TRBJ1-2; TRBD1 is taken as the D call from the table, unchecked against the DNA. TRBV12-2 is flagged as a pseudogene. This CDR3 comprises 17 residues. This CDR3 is CASRPGRLGQHNYGYTF. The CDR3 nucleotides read TGTGCAAGTCGCCCCGGGAGATTGGGACAGCATAACTATGGCTACACCTTC.

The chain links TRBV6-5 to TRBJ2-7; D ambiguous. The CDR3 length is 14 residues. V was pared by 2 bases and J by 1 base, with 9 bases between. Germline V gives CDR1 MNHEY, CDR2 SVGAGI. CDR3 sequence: CASSYSRISYEQYF. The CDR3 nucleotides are TGTGCCAGCAGTTACAGCCGGATATCCTACGAGCAGTACTTC.

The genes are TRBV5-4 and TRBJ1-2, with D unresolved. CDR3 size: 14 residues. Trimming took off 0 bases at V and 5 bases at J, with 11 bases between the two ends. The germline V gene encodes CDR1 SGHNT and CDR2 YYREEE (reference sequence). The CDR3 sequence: CASSLAISPYGYTF. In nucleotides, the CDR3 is TGTGCCAGCAGCTTGGCTATTTCTCCTTATGGCTACACCTTC. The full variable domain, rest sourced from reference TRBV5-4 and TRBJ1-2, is ETGVTQSPTHLIKTRGQQVTLRCSSQSGHNTVSWYQQALGQGPQFIFQYYREEENGRGNFPPRFSGLQFPNYSSELNVNALELDDSALYLCASSLAISPYGYTFGSGTRLTVV.

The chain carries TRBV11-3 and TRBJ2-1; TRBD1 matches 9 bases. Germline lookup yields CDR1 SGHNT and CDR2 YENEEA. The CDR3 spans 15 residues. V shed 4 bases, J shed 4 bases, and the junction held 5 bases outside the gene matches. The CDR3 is CASSSGQGLYNEQFF. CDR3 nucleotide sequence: TGTGCCAGCAGCTCGGGACAGGGCCTTTACAATGAGCAGTTCTTC.

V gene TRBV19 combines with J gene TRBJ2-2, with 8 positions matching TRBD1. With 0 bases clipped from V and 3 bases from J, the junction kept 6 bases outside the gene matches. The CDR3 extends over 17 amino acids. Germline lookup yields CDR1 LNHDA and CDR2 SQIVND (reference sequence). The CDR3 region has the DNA TGTGCCAGTAGTATAGACAACAGGGGGTTCTACACCGGGGAGCTGTTTTTT. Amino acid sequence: CASSIDNRGFYTGELFF.

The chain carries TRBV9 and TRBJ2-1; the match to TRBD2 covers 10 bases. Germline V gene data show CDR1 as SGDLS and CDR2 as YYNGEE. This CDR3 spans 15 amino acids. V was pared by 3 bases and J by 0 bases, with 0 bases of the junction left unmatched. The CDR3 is CASSASGSSYNEQFF. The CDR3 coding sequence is TGTGCCAGCAGCGCTAGCGGGAGCTCCTACAATGAGCAGTTCTTC.

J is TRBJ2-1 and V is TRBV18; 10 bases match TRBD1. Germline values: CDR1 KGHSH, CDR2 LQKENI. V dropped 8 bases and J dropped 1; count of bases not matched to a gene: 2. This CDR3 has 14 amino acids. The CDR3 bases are TGTGCCAGCGGACAGGGGGGATCCTACAATGAGCAGTTCTTC. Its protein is CASGQGGSYNEQFF.

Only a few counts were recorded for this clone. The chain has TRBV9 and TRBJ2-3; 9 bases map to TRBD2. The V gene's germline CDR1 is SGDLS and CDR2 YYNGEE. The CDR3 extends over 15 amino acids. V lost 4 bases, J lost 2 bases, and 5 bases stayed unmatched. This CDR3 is CASSTSGGTTDTQYF. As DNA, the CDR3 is TGTGCCAGCAGCACAAGCGGGGGGACCACAGATACGCAGTATTTT.

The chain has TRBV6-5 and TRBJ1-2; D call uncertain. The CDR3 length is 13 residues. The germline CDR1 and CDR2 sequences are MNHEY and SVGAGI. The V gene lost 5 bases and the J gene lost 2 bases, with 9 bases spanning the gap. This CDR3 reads CASSTDGNYGYTF. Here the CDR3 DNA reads TGTGCCAGCAGTACTGACGGGAACTATGGCTACACCTTC.

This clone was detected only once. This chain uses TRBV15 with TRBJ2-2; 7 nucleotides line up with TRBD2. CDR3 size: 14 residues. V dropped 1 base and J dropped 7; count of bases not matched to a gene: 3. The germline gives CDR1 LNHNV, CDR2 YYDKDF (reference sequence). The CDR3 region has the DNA TGTGCCACCAGCAGAGTTTCGGGGGGCGGGGAGCTGTTTTTT. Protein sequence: CATSRVSGGGELFF.

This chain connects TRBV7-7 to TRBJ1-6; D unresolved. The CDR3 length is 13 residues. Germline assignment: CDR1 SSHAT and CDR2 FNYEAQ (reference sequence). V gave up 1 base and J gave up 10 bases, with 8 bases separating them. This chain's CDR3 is CASSLDSQSPLHF. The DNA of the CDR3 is TGTGCCAGCAGCTTAGACAGCCAATCACCCCTCCACTTT.

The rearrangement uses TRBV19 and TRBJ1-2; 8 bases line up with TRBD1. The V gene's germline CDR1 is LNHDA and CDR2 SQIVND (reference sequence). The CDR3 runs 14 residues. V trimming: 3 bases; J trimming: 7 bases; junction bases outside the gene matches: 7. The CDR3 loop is CASSMADRVGGYTF. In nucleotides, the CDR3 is TGTGCCAGTAGTATGGCGGACAGGGTCGGTGGCTACACCTTC.